This passage covers 18 T cell receptor beta chains from one sample sequenced in a study of control samples from healthy donors and cancer patients. Sequencing used immunoSEQ multiplex PCR; TCRdb keeps in-frame clones, though not all of them. Of around 100,000 clones in the sample, roughly 90% were seen once. Sample: PBMCs. The source is a man in his 60s with lung cancer.

This rearrangement joins TRBV29-1 to TRBJ1-2; D gene unclear. Germline V CDR1 and CDR2: SQVTM, ANQGSEA. The V gene lost 2 bases and the J gene lost 6 bases, with 16 bases spanning the gap. The CDR3 extends over 14 amino acids. CDR3 nucleotides: TGCAGCGTTGAAAACCCCGGGCCTCGCCATGGCTACACCTTC. Its protein is CSVENPGPRHGYTF.

V is TRBV6-6 and J is TRBJ2-7; weak D call: TRBD1 (6 bases). The CDR3 covers 15 residues. Trimming pared 6 bases from V and 6 bases from J, leaving 21 bases between. The germline CDR1 and CDR2 sequences are MNHNY and SVGAGI (reference sequence). CDR3 in amino acids: CASSQVSGGPGEQYV. As DNA, the CDR3 is TGTGCCAGCAGCCAGGTTAGTGGGGGCCCGGGCGAGCAGTACGTC.

The rearrangement joins TRBV14 to TRBJ1-1, with D perhaps matching TRBD1 (5 bases). With 5 bases removed from V and 3 bases from J, the gap between germline ends came to 13 bases. Per the germline V gene, CDR1 is SGHDN and CDR2 is FVKESK. This CDR3 contains 14 residues. The CDR3 coding sequence is TGTGCCAGCAGCTTCAGGGAAGCGGACACTGAAGCTTTCTTT. Translation: CASSFREADTEAFF.

Concerning this clone: The sample holds other DNA sequences that translate to the same CDR3. The chain combines TRBV5-1 with TRBJ1-5, with D hard to call. The CDR3 totals 13 residues. From germline, CDR1 is SGHRS and CDR2 YFSETQ. Trimming removed 2 bases at V and 4 bases at J, with 7 bases between. The chain's CDR3 is CASSLDSNQPQHF. Written as DNA, the CDR3 is TGCGCCAGCAGCTTAGATTCTAATCAGCCCCAGCATTTT.

To note about this clone: The same CDR3 arises from other DNA sequences in this sample as well. This sequence joins TRBV9 and TRBJ1-1; a possible D gene is TRBD1 (6 bases). This CDR3 spans 14 amino acids. V lost 0 bases and J 1 base, leaving 7 bases between the germline ends. The germline V gene encodes CDR1 SGDLS and CDR2 YYNGEE. The DNA of the CDR3 is TGTGCCAGCAGCGTAGGGACAGCGAACACTGAAGCTTTCTTT. It is translated as CASSVGTANTEAFF.

The DNA of the CDR3 is TGTGCCAGCAGCCACCACTGGGCTGAAGCTTTCTTT. Its protein is CASSHHWAEAFF. The rearrangement links TRBV3-1 (or the pseudogene TRBV3-2) to TRBJ1-1; the D is unclear. Trimming took 3 bases from V and 6 from J, leaving 8 bases between them. The CDR3 covers 12 residues. CDR1 is LGHDT, CDR2 YNNKEL, per germline (reference sequence).

The rearrangement joins TRBV11-3 to TRBJ1-1; tentative D call: TRBD1 (6 bases). V was trimmed by 7 bases and J by 1 base, leaving 13 bases between them. The CDR3 contains 14 residues. CDR1 and CDR2 (germline): SGHNT, YENEEA. The CDR3 reads CASTPGHGNTEAFF. In DNA form, the CDR3 reads TGTGCCAGCACCCCGGGACACGGGAACACTGAAGCTTTCTTT. Drawing the rest from reference TRBV11-3 and TRBJ1-1, the complete variable domain is EAGVVQSPRYKIIEKKQPVAFWCNPISGHNTLYWYLQNLGQGPELLIRYENEEAVDDSQLPKDRFSAERLKGVDSTLKIQPAELGDSAVYLCASTPGHGNTEAFFGQGTRLTVV.

The genes are TRBV11-2 and TRBJ1-1; D unclear. The CDR3 totals 11 residues. The germline V gene has CDR1 SGHAT and CDR2 FQNNGV. V lost 1 base and J 9 bases, leaving 6 bases between the germline ends. CDR3 DNA: TGTGCCAGCAGCTTAGGTCTAAAAGCTTTCTTT. It is translated as CASSLGLKAFF. The full variable domain, rest sourced from reference TRBV11-2 and TRBJ1-1, is EAGVAQSPRYKIIEKRQSVAFWCNPISGHATLYWYQQILGQGPKLLIQFQNNGVVDDSQLPKDRFSAERLKGVDSTLKIQPAKLEDSAVYLCASSLGLKAFFGQGTRLTVV.

The chain uses TRBV6-5 and TRBJ2-7, with D unclear. The ends were cut back, 8 bases at V and 5 bases at J, with 10 bases in the middle. Germline assignment: CDR1 MNHEY and CDR2 SVGAGI. The CDR3 runs to 11 residues. The CDR3 sequence: CASVELHEQYF. The CDR3 coding sequence is TGTGCCAGCGTGGAGCTCCACGAGCAGTACTTC.

The genes are TRBV6-2 or TRBV6-3 and TRBJ1-1; the D gene is possibly TRBD1 (6 bases). This CDR3 comprises 14 residues. Trimming pared 4 bases from V and 1 base from J, leaving 10 bases between. From germline, CDR1 is MNHEY and CDR2 SVGEGT. The CDR3 coding sequence is TGTGCCAGCAGTTCTGGACAGTGGAACACTGAAGCTTTCTTT. This gives the protein CASSSGQWNTEAFF.

The chain is built from TRBV4-1 and TRBJ1-1, with no clear D. The CDR3 runs to 14 residues. Germline CDR1 MGHRA, CDR2 YSYEKL. The V end was cut by 4 bases, the J end by 0 bases, with 9 bases between. CDR3 nucleotide sequence: TGCGCCAGCAGCCTGAACAGCTTGAACACTGAAGCTTTCTTT. It is translated as CASSLNSLNTEAFF.

The V gene is TRBV7-2, the J gene TRBJ1-5, with D possibly matching TRBD1 (6 bases). The CDR3 sequence is 13 residues long. Germline values: CDR1 SGHTA, CDR2 FQGNSA. V lost 4 bases to trimming and J lost 5 bases, with 9 bases between them. The CDR3 loop is CASSYRTDQPQHF. CDR3 nucleotides: TGTGCCAGCAGCTACAGGACAGATCAGCCCCAGCATTTT. The full variable domain, its missing parts supplied by reference TRBV7-2 and TRBJ1-5, is GAGVSQSPSNKVTEKGKDVELRCDPISGHTALYWYRQSLGQGLEFLIYFQGNSAPDKSGLPSDRFSAERTGGSVSTLTIQRTQQEDSAVYLCASSYRTDQPQHFGDGTRLSIL.

The chain employs TRBV7-8 and TRBJ1-5, with 7 bases aligning to TRBD1. The CDR3 extends over 14 amino acids. In germline, CDR1 is SGHVS, CDR2 FQNEAQ. Trimming cost V 5 bases and J 6 bases; bases outside gene matches: 7. The CDR3 sequence is CASSRTGEAQPQHF. Here the CDR3 DNA reads TGTGCCAGCAGCCGAACAGGGGAAGCTCAGCCCCAGCATTTT. The whole variable domain, filled in from reference TRBV7-8 and TRBJ1-5, reads GAGVSQSPRYKVAKRGQDVALRCDPISGHVSLFWYQQALGQGPEFLTYFQNEAQLDKSGLPSDRFFAERPEGSVSTLKIQRTQQEDSAVYLCASSRTGEAQPQHFGDGTRLSIL.

The chain is built from TRBV5-3 and TRBJ1-4; D gene ambiguous. TRBV5-3 is an ORF for which the function is uncertain. V dropped 1 base and J dropped 7 bases, with 14 bases sitting between them. There are 15 residues in the CDR3. This CDR3 is CARSLYSEKSEKLFF. CDR3 DNA: TGTGCCAGAAGCTTGTATTCCGAGAAAAGTGAAAAACTGTTTTTT.

The V and J genes are TRBV7-7 and TRBJ2-2; D is uncertain. The germline V gene has CDR1 SSHAT and CDR2 FNYEAQ (reference sequence). The CDR3 spans 15 residues. The V and J ends lost 1 base and 2 bases respectively, with 8 bases between them. As DNA, the CDR3 is TGTGCCAGCAGCTTAGACGGGCTTAACACCGGGGAGCTGTTTTTT. This codes for CASSLDGLNTGELFF.

The chain is built from TRBV10-3 and TRBJ2-1, with D uncertain. With 8 bases removed from V and 9 bases from J, the gap between germline ends came to 11 bases. Per germline, CDR1 ENHRY and CDR2 SYGVKD. The CDR3 runs to 11 residues. The CDR3 DNA is TGTGCCATCGCAGCCACCGGTGAGCAGTTCTTC. Its protein is CAIAATGEQFF.

This chain joins TRBV19 and TRBJ2-3; D call uncertain. V was clipped by 8 bases and J by 0 bases, with 9 bases between them. In germline, CDR1 is LNHDA, CDR2 SQIVND (reference sequence). CDR3 length: 13 residues. This CDR3 reads CASRRYSTDTQYF. The CDR3 DNA reads TGTGCCAGTCGCCGATATAGCACAGATACGCAGTATTTT.

The V gene is TRBV10-1, the J gene TRBJ2-2, with 12 bases identical to TRBD2. The CDR3 is made up of 14 amino acids. CDR1 is WNHNN and CDR2 is SYGVQD in the germline V gene (reference sequence). The junction had 5 bases not matched to a gene; V was cut back by 10 bases and J by 5 bases. CDR3 DNA sequence: TGCGCCACCAAAGGGACTAGCGGGACCGGGGAGCTGTTTTTT. Protein: CATKGTSGTGELFF.